The source of this T cell receptor beta chain is a study of tumor-infiltrating lymphocytes in primary liver carcinoma. Study results and limitations: Unsorted bulk processing meant the study did not compare CD4+ and CD8+ repertoires.

Germline lookup yields CDR1 MNHNS and CDR2 SASEGT. The CDR3 runs to 16 residues. Constant-region priming of roughly 490 ng total RNA yielded TCR beta cDNA. What produced the TCR beta libraries was three nested multiplex PCR rounds using slightly modified ARM-PCR. Running approximately 10 cycles apiece, the first two PCR rounds relied on TRBV1-TRBV30 forward primers together with a C-beta reverse primer. Each CDR3 protein gets one entry after TCRdb re-called the multiplex PCR reads with MiXCR. The sample consists of 320,000 or so distinct CDR3 sequences, around three fifths of them appearing once. It was unsorted whole blood that yielded blood RNA, and germline DNA was also extracted. Concerning this clonotype: Its antigen is as yet unknown. One end of the junction fails to match germline, which may point to a read error.

The gene calls are TRBV6-1 and TRBJ1-6; unclear D gene. The receptor comes from a man aged 35-49 years with primary liver carcinoma and hepatitis B virus infection. The sequencing sample was made of peripheral blood. The CDR3 region is CASSERQDSYISPLHF. The CDR3 nucleotides read TGTGCCAGCAGTGAAAGGCAGGACTCCTATATTTCACCCCTCCACTTT.